This TCR beta chain was recorded in a study of CD8+ T cells in alopecia areata. Overall study findings and caveats: Under tofacitinib, fewer expanded CD8+ clones appeared among the top 100 scalp clones.

The CDR3 is made up of 18 amino acids. J gave up 1 base and V 4 bases, and 14 bases lay outside the gene matches. The V gene's germline CDR1 is ENHRY and CDR2 SYGVKD. Noted treatment: oral pan-JAK inhibitor, 5-10 mg twice daily. Sorting of PBMCs yielded the CD4+ and CD8+ T cells. The table lists this clone with a few counts. The target antigen is unknown. cDNA serving as the sequencing template came from extracted, reverse transcribed RNA. TCRdb's table, derived via immunoSEQ multiplex PCR, lists solely in-frame clones and lacks some. The repertoire holds 110,000 to 150,000 clones, with roughly 50% as singletons.

The V gene is TRBV10-3, the J gene TRBJ2-7; 9 positions agree with TRBD1. This sample comprised CD8+ T cells sorted from blood, obtained at week 4, from a patient treated with tofacitinib. The receptor was derived from a human donor with alopecia areata. The CDR3 DNA reads as TGTGCCATCAGTGCATCGGGGACAGGGAATACCGATTCCTACGAGCAGTACTTC. Protein sequence: CAISASGTGNTDSYEQYF.